These T cell receptor beta chains were read from a single sample in a study of post-analysis software for immune sequencing data. TCRdb recomputed calls from the PCR reads with MiXCR, one row per CDR3 protein. The data hold roughly 410,000 distinct CDR3 sequences, with roughly 30% observed a single time. Sample: blood. All receptors derive from a girl aged 5-17 years with multiple sclerosis. The CDR3 runs from the conserved cysteine through the conserved F or W.

cdr3_length | v_call | cdr3_aa
15 | TRBV27 | CASSTYRSRNTEAFF
16 | TRBV12-3/TRBV12-4 | CASSPRGAGNNSPLHF
16 | TRBV6-2/TRBV6-3 | CASSYSKLYSYNEQFF
14 | TRBV7-9 | CASSLDRAFYEQYF
14 | TRBV7-9 | CASSPHRGDNEQFF
15 | TRBV7-2 | CASSFVGVSKNIQYF
16 | TRBV14 | CASSPRTSGVDNEQFF
14 | TRBV7-8 | CASSLSTARGAQYF
11 | TRBV29-1 | CSVGHRDTQYF
13 | TRBV28 | CASSYNKNTEAFF
15 | TRBV4-2 | CASSQIALGNTEAFF
15 | TRBV28 | CASSSGGLGNQPQHF
11 | TRBV3-1 | CATQGSYEQYF
15 | TRBV5-1 | CASSLDRRSTGELFF
15 | TRBV20-1 | CSARDPNRDQETQYF
19 | TRBV3-1 | CASSQVFPSGGSSPYEQYF
14 | TRBV6-5 | CASSHDRPNYGYTF
15 | TRBV4-2 | CASSHGGGKYNEQFF
11 | TRBV18 | CASSPDKTQYF
13 | TRBV5-1 | CASSLDVRNTQYF
15 | TRBV7-9 | CASSPTWSFDYEQYF
13 | TRBV2 | CASLPGGSYEQYF
11 | TRBV20-1 | CGARGGLEQYF
15 | TRBV4-1 | CASSHLLGGAQGYTF
13 | TRBV4-3 | CAGSRGLARGQFF
13 | TRBV29-1 | CSVEEPAGNEQFF
14 | TRBV7-8 | CASSYQGYTDTQYF
13 | TRBV12-3/TRBV12-4 | CASSFGRSHGYTF
12 | TRBV3-1 | CASSQFLHEQYF
15 | TRBV5-1 | CASSAGSPNTGELFF
14 | TRBV28 | CASSLSGTYNEQFF
12 | TRBV12-3/TRBV12-4 | CASSFGAGEQFF
13 | TRBV20-1 | CSAGTGGVYGYTF
14 | TRBV20-1 | CSAGPRDGNSPLHF
16 | TRBV7-8 | CASSLTSRTGSYEQYF
15 | TRBV28 | CASSGGGAGANVLTF
15 | TRBV15 | CATSPGGAGQETQYF
13 | TRBV11-2 | CASRPTIFHEQFF
15 | TRBV20-1 | CSARDHERGGREQFF
13 | TRBV7-9 | CASSPPSSEKLFF
15 | TRBV7-2 | CASSRKAGGFDEQYF
13 | TRBV11-3 | CASSLYWPDEQFF
16 | TRBV4-1 | CASSPVGTGALKGYTF
13 | TRBV20-1 | CSASLASGYEQYF